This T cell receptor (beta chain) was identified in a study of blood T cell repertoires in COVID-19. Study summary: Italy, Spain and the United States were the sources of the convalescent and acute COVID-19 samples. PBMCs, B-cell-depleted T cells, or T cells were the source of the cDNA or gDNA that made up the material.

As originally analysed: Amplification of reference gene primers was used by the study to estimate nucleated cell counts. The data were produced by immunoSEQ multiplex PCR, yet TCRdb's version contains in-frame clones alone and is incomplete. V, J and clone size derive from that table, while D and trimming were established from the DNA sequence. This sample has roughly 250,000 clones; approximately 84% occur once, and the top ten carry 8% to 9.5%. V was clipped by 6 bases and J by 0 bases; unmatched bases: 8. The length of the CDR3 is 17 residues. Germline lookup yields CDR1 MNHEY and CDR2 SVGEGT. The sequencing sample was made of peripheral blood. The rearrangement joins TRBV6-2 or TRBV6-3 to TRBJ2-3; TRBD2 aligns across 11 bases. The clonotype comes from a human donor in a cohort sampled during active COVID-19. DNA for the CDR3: TGTGCCAGCAGCCCTAGCGGGGGGACAACTAGCACAGATACGCAGTATTTT. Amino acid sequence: CASSPSGGTTSTDTQYF.